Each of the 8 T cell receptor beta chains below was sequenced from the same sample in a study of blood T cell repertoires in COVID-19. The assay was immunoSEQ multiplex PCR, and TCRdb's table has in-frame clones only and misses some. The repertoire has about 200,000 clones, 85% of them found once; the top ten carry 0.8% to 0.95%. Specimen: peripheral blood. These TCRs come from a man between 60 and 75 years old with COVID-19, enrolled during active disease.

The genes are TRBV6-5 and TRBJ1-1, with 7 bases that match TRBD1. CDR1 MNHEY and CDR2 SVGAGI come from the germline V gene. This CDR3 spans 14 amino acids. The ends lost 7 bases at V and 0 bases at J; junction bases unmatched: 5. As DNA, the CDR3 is TGTGCCAGCATCCTGGACAGGTTGAACACTGAAGCTTTCTTT. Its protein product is CASILDRLNTEAFF.

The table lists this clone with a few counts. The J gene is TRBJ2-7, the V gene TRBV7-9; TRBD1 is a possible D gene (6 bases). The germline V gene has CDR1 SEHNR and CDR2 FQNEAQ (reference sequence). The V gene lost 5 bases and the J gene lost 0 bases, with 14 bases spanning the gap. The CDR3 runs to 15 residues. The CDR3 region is CASSSDRTPSYEQYF. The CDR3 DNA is TGTGCCAGCAGCAGCGACAGGACCCCCTCCTACGAGCAGTACTTC.

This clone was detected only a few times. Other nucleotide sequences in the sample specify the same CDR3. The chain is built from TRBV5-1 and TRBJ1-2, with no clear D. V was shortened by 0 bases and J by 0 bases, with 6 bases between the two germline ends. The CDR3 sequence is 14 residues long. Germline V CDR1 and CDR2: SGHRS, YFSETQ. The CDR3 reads CASSLDGSNYGYTF. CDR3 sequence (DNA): TGCGCCAGCAGCTTGGACGGTTCTAACTATGGCTACACCTTC. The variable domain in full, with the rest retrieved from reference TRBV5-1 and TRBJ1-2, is KAGVTQTPRYLIKTRGQQVTLSCSPISGHRSVSWYQQTPGQGLQFLFEYFSETQRNKGNFPGRFSGRQFSNSRSEMNVSTLELGDSALYLCASSLDGSNYGYTFGSGTRLTVV.

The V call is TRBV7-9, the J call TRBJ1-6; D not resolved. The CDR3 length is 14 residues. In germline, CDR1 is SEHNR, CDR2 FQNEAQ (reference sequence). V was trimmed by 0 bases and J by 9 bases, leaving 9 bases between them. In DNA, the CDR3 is TGTGCCAGCAGCTTAGCCAGTTCTAGTTCACCCCTCCACTTT. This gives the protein CASSLASSSSPLHF.

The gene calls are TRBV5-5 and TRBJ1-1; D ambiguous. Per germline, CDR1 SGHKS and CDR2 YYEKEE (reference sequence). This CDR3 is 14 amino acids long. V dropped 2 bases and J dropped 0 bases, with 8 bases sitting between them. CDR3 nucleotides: TGTGCCAGCAGCTTTCCGGGGATGAACACTGAAGCTTTCTTT. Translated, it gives CASSFPGMNTEAFF.

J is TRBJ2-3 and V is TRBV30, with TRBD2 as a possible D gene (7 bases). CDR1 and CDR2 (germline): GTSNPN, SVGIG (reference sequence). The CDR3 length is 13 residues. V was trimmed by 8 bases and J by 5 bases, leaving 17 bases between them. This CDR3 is CARGGPQRDTQYF. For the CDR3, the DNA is TGTGCCAGGGGGGGCCCCCAACGAGATACGCAGTATTTT.

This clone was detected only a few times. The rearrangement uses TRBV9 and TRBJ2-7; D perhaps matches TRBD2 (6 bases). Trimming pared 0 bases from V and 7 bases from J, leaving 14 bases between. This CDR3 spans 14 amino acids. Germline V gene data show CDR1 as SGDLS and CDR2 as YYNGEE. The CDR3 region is CASSVGDSSWEQYF. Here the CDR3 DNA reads TGTGCCAGCAGCGTAGGGGACTCCTCGTGGGAGCAGTACTTC.

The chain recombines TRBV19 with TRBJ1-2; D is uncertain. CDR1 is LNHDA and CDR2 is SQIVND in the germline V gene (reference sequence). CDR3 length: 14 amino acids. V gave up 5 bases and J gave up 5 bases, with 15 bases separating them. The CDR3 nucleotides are TGTGCCAGTAGTCGGGAACCTAAGGCTTATGGCTACACCTTC. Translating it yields CASSREPKAYGYTF.